The rows below give T cell receptor beta chains drawn from one sample of a study of T cell responses to AZD1222 COVID-19 vaccine. Measured with immunoSEQ multiplex PCR; TCRdb has only the in-frame clones, and not every one. The table shows roughly 140,000 clones, with about 91% occurring only once. Here the sequenced sample was peripheral blood, taken 28 days after the second AZD1222 dose. Source of these receptors: an adult who received the AZD1222 COVID-19 vaccine. Both conserved end residues are part of each CDR3.

TRBV6-6	TRBJ1-5	CASSRGQGASQPQHF
TRBV29-1	TRBJ2-3	CSVSGRGLTDTQYF
TRBV6-6	TRBJ2-7	CATAPLAQEQYF
TRBV6-5	TRBJ2-5	CASSRLAGGQETQYF
TRBV7-9	TRBJ2-1	CASSFLAGGVYEQFF
TRBV19	TRBJ1-1	CASSIALDKMGTEAFF
TRBV30	TRBJ1-4	CAWSVGGGLFF
TRBV3-1/TRBV3-2	TRBJ2-3	CASSPQGLSTDTQYF
TRBV19	TRBJ1-5	CASSGKTNQPQHF
TRBV2	TRBJ1-3	CASKADGNTIYF
TRBV12-3/TRBV12-4	TRBJ1-1	CASSLGGGEAFF
TRBV19	TRBJ1-2	CASSIGDRGVGGYTF
TRBV18	TRBJ1-6	CASSEVQGRYNSPLHF
TRBV25-1	TRBJ1-1	CASSELGRQVNTEAFF
TRBV5-1	TRBJ2-7	CASSTTSGISEQYF
TRBV25-1	TRBJ2-2	CASSESQGNTGELFF
TRBV27	TRBJ2-2	CASSSGLLTGELFF
TRBV28	TRBJ2-2	CASSLRPAGTGELFF
TRBV15	TRBJ2-3	CATSRDQGVDTQYF
TRBV3-1/TRBV3-2	TRBJ1-1	CASSQVGTGNTEAFF
TRBV5-4	TRBJ1-3	CASSLAGASTGNTIYF
TRBV5-4	TRBJ2-3	CASSRPGQDLTQYF
TRBV7-9	TRBJ2-5	CASRSPKTQYF
TRBV4-3	TRBJ2-2	CASSPWPVGVGTGELFF